Each of the 29 T cell receptor beta chains below was sequenced from the same sample in a study of blood T cell repertoires in COVID-19. TCRdb's copy holds only in-frame clones and misses some; the assay was immunoSEQ multiplex PCR. There are more than 95,000 clones in the sample; 82% occur only once, and approximately 15% lies in the top ten. The sequenced material came from peripheral blood. The receptors stem from a woman of 80 years or more with acute or convalescent COVID-19.

The J gene is TRBJ1-3, the V gene TRBV30; D is unclear. The V and J ends lost 0 bases and 0 bases respectively, with 3 bases between them. The germline gives CDR1 GTSNPN, CDR2 SVGIG (reference sequence). The CDR3 is 13 amino acids. CDR3 amino acids: CAWSVSSGNTIYF. DNA for the CDR3: TGTGCCTGGAGTGTCAGCTCTGGAAACACCATATATTTT.

This chain joins TRBV5-1 and TRBJ2-7; 10 nucleotides align to TRBD1. The germline V gene encodes CDR1 SGHRS and CDR2 YFSETQ. The V gene end was trimmed by 4 bases and the J gene end by 2 bases; junction bases not matched to a gene: 6. The CDR3 runs 15 residues. CDR3 loop: CASSGGTGVTYEQYF. DNA for the CDR3: TGCGCCAGCAGCGGAGGGACAGGGGTAACCTACGAGCAGTACTTC. Variable domain in full (rest from reference TRBV5-1 and TRBJ2-7): KAGVTQTPRYLIKTRGQQVTLSCSPISGHRSVSWYQQTPGQGLQFLFEYFSETQRNKGNFPGRFSGRQFSNSRSEMNVSTLELGDSALYLCASSGGTGVTYEQYFGPGTRLTVT.

V usage is TRBV3-1 (or the pseudogene TRBV3-2) and J usage is TRBJ2-1, with 9 bases lining up with TRBD2. This CDR3 contains 15 residues. Per the germline V gene, CDR1 is LGHDT and CDR2 is YNNKEL (reference sequence). V lost 4 bases and J lost 13; bases outside the gene matches: 14. The CDR3 DNA is TGTGCCAGCAGCCCAGAACCCTCAGCGGGAGGTCTTCAGTTCTTC. Its protein is CASSPEPSAGGLQFF.

This sequence joins TRBV28 and TRBJ1-2, with D tentatively TRBD1 (6 bases). With 2 bases removed from V and 7 bases from J, the gap between germline ends came to 11 bases. This CDR3 has 13 residues. Germline CDR1 and CDR2: MDHEN and SYDVKM. CDR3 amino acids: CASSLAGEAGYTF. As DNA, the CDR3 is TGTGCCAGCAGTTTAGCAGGGGAAGCTGGCTACACCTTC.

The rearrangement joins TRBV24-1 to TRBJ2-5; 7 bases map to TRBD1. This CDR3 comprises 15 residues. In germline, CDR1 is KGHDR, CDR2 SFDVKD. V shed 3 bases, J shed 5 bases, and the junction held 8 bases outside the gene matches. In nucleotides, the CDR3 is TGTGCCACCAGTGATAACTCCCAGGGGGATGAGACCCAGTACTTC. Translation gives CATSDNSQGDETQYF.

This clone showed up just a few times. This chain links TRBV4-3 with TRBJ2-1; no firm D call. The CDR3 consists of 11 residues. V gave up 6 bases and J gave up 6 bases, with 6 bases separating them. The germline V gene encodes CDR1 LGHNA and CDR2 YSLEER. The CDR3 sequence is CASRAANEQFF. The DNA for the CDR3 is TGCGCCAGCAGGGCCGCCAATGAGCAGTTCTTC.

The gene calls are TRBV29-1 and TRBJ2-1; a possible D gene is TRBD2 (6 bases). Germline CDR1 is SQVTM and CDR2 is ANQGSEA. This CDR3 contains 12 residues. In DNA, the CDR3 is TGCACCGCGAGGAGGGCAGACAATGAGCAGTTCTTC. This translates into CTARRADNEQFF.

This clone was seen just once. The chain recombines TRBV5-1 with TRBJ1-2; no definite D call. Germline V lookup: CDR1 SGHRS, CDR2 YFSETQ. The CDR3 runs to 14 residues. The V end lost 0 bases, the J end lost 8 bases, and 14 bases lay between the germline ends. CDR3 residues: CASSLDGRTWGYTF. Written as DNA, the CDR3 is TGCGCCAGCAGCTTGGATGGCCGAACGTGGGGCTACACCTTC.

The rearrangement links TRBV28 to TRBJ2-2; D is ambiguous. The CDR3 spans 13 residues. V lost 1 base, J lost 6 bases, and 6 bases lay in between. Germline-derived CDR1 and CDR2 are MDHEN and SYDVKM. The CDR3 spells CASSLSRAGELFF. In DNA, the CDR3 is TGTGCCAGCAGTTTATCGCGAGCCGGGGAGCTGTTTTTT.

To note about this clone: Other DNA sequences in this sample translate to the same CDR3. The chain has TRBV18 and TRBJ1-3, with a tentative D call TRBD1 (6 bases). Trimming removed 3 bases from V and 0 bases from J, with 9 bases in between. The CDR3 loop spans 15 amino acids. The germline V gene encodes CDR1 KGHSH and CDR2 LQKENI. CDR3 DNA: TGTGCCAGCTCACCGAGGACAGACTCTGGAAACACCATATATTTT. Translating it yields CASSPRTDSGNTIYF.

The J gene is TRBJ2-5, the V gene TRBV5-6, with 9 bases aligning to TRBD2. With 7 bases clipped from V and 5 bases from J, the junction kept 9 bases outside the gene matches. Germline values: CDR1 SGHDT, CDR2 YYEEEE. The CDR3 totals 14 residues. For the CDR3, the DNA is TGTGCCAGCGGGGAGACTAGCGGAGTTGAGACCCAGTACTTC. Protein product: CASGETSGVETQYF.

This chain links TRBV5-1 with TRBJ2-7; TRBD1 aligns across 8 bases. The V gene end was trimmed by 0 bases and the J gene end by 3 bases; junction bases not matched to a gene: 2. The V gene's germline CDR1 is SGHRS and CDR2 YFSETQ. This CDR3 region has 14 residues. The DNA of the CDR3 is TGCGCCAGCAGCTTGGCCAGGGGGCTCTACGAGCAGTACTTC. Its translation is CASSLARGLYEQYF.

This clone was found once. This chain uses TRBV4-3 with TRBJ1-2; TRBD1 is a possible D gene (6 bases). The V end lost 1 base, the J end lost 7 bases, and 16 bases lay between the germline ends. CDR3 length: 15 amino acids. CDR1 and CDR2 from the germline V gene are LGHNA and YSLEER. The CDR3 region is CASSQAGAQGGGYTF. For the CDR3, the DNA is TGCGCCAGCAGCCAAGCAGGCGCCCAAGGGGGTGGCTACACCTTC.

The V gene is TRBV12-3 or TRBV12-4, the J gene TRBJ2-5; D perhaps matches TRBD2 (5 bases). The CDR3 spans 11 residues. V gave up 5 bases and J gave up 5 bases, with 6 bases separating them. The CDR3, as DNA: TGTGCCAGCAGTCGCGGGGAGACCCAGTACTTC. Translation: CASSRGETQYF.

V is TRBV18 and J is TRBJ2-3, with 7 positions matching TRBD2. Germline CDR1 KGHSH, CDR2 LQKENI. This CDR3 contains 12 residues. V gave up 5 bases and J gave up 9 bases; unmatched junction bases: 5. CDR3 nucleotide sequence: TGTGCCAGCTCATCCAGGGAGGGCACGCAGTATTTT. Translating it yields CASSSREGTQYF.

The chain carries TRBV28 and TRBJ1-1; a possible D gene is TRBD1 (6 bases). The CDR3 covers 15 residues. Germline loops: CDR1 MDHEN, CDR2 SYDVKM. V lost 4 bases to trimming and J lost 0 bases, with 12 bases between them. The CDR3 coding sequence is TGTGCCAGCAGTTCCGTACAGGGCCTGAACACTGAAGCTTTCTTT. Its translation: CASSSVQGLNTEAFF.

The gene calls are TRBV6-6 and TRBJ1-4; D gene unclear. In germline, CDR1 is MNHNY, CDR2 SVGAGI (reference sequence). V shed 5 bases and J shed 2 bases, with 12 bases lying between them. The CDR3 sequence is 15 residues long. CDR3 in DNA: TGTGCCAGCAGTCCTAATGGGCGCACTAATGAAAAACTGTTTTTT. Amino acids: CASSPNGRTNEKLFF.

The chain recombines TRBV18 with TRBJ1-2; 7 nucleotides align to TRBD1. Germline CDR1 KGHSH, CDR2 LQKENI. V dropped 2 bases and J dropped 4; count of bases not matched to a gene: 10. The CDR3 has 16 amino acids. The CDR3, as DNA: TGTGCCAGCTCACCATCTTCGTCAGGGGGGTTCTATGGCTACACCTTC. It is translated as CASSPSSSGGFYGYTF.

This chain joins TRBV5-4 and TRBJ2-1, with 12 bases lining up with TRBD1. Germline trimming cut 3 bases from V and 2 bases from J; bases unmatched to any gene: 9. CDR1 and CDR2 (germline): SGHNT, YYREEE (reference sequence). This CDR3 contains 18 residues. The DNA of the CDR3 is TGTGCCAGCAGCTCCCGGGACAGGGGGCCAATTCCCTACAATGAGCAGTTCTTC. Encoded protein: CASSSRDRGPIPYNEQFF. Full variable domain (missing parts from reference TRBV5-4 and TRBJ2-1): ETGVTQSPTHLIKTRGQQVTLRCSSQSGHNTVSWYQQALGQGPQFIFQYYREEENGRGNFPPRFSGLQFPNYSSELNVNALELDDSALYLCASSSRDRGPIPYNEQFFGPGTRLTVL.

CDR3 DNA: TGTGCCAGCTCACCACCGCTTGGGGCAGGCTATGGCTACACCTTC. Protein product: CASSPPLGAGYGYTF. The chain employs TRBV18 and TRBJ1-2, with D maybe TRBD1 (5 bases). Trimming removed 0 bases at V and 4 bases at J, with 12 bases between. Per the germline V gene, CDR1 is KGHSH and CDR2 is LQKENI. The CDR3 extends over 15 amino acids.

The chain joins TRBV10-3 to TRBJ2-2; 9 positions agree with TRBD1. V was pared by 10 bases and J by 2 bases, with 8 bases of the junction left unmatched. Germline V CDR1 and CDR2: ENHRY, SYGVKD. This CDR3 region has 15 residues. CDR3 sequence reads: CATGTGKGNTGELFF. The CDR3 coding sequence is TGTGCCACAGGGACAGGGAAAGGTAACACCGGGGAGCTGTTTTTT.

Only one count was recorded for this clone. The chain joins TRBV14 to TRBJ1-2, with D perhaps matching TRBD1 (6 bases). Germline V gene sequence: CDR1 SGHDN, CDR2 FVKESK. The CDR3 runs to 13 residues. The V and J ends lost 1 base and 5 bases respectively, with 8 bases between them. The CDR3 protein is CASSQVQGYGYTF. The CDR3 DNA reads TGTGCCAGCAGCCAAGTTCAGGGGTATGGCTACACCTTC.

This clone was picked up one time. The gene calls are TRBV19 and TRBJ1-1, with D possibly TRBD1 on 5 matching bases. CDR1 is LNHDA and CDR2 is SQIVND in the germline V gene (reference sequence). The CDR3 loop spans 15 amino acids. V gave up 1 base and J gave up 2 bases, with 11 bases separating them. CDR3 coding DNA: TGTGCCAGTAGTATAGGACAGATTCCTAACACTGAAGCTTTCTTT. Its protein is CASSIGQIPNTEAFF.

This chain connects TRBV5-1 to TRBJ1-4, with a tentative D call TRBD1 (6 bases). The CDR3 sequence is 15 residues long. Trimming cost V 2 bases and J 5 bases, with 13 bases left between them. The germline V gene has CDR1 SGHRS and CDR2 YFSETQ. The CDR3 reads CASSFGQRQNEKLFF. In DNA, the CDR3 is TGCGCCAGCAGCTTCGGACAGAGACAAAATGAAAAACTGTTTTTT.

The rearrangement joins TRBV27 to TRBJ2-7; D may be TRBD1 (6 bases). CDR3 length: 14 amino acids. The germline V gene encodes CDR1 MNHEY and CDR2 SMNVEV (reference sequence). Trimming pared 6 bases from V and 4 bases from J, leaving 16 bases between. In DNA, the CDR3 is TGTGCCAGCAGGAGCCCGGGACACTTTTACGAGCAGTACTTC. Residues: CASRSPGHFYEQYF.

V usage is TRBV11-2 and J usage is TRBJ2-5; 8 nucleotides line up with TRBD2. Germline lookup yields CDR1 SGHAT and CDR2 FQNNGV. The CDR3 is 15 amino acids. V shed 2 bases, J shed 5 bases, and the junction held 7 bases outside the gene matches. This CDR3 is CASSLRAGEWETQYF. DNA of the CDR3: TGTGCCAGCAGCTTAAGAGCGGGAGAATGGGAGACCCAGTACTTC.

The chain employs TRBV30 and TRBJ2-5, with TRBD2 matching 11 bases. This CDR3 is built from 15 residues. V gave up 3 bases and J gave up 2 bases; unmatched junction bases: 5. Per germline, CDR1 GTSNPN and CDR2 SVGIG (reference sequence). This CDR3 reads CAWSAGTSGQETQYF. The CDR3 nucleotides read TGTGCCTGGAGCGCCGGGACTAGCGGTCAAGAGACCCAGTACTTC. The full variable domain, in which reference TRBV30 and TRBJ2-5 provide the parts outside the CDR3, is SQTIHQWPATLVQPVGSPLSLECTVEGTSNPNLYWYRQAAGRGLQLLFYSVGIGQISSEVPQNLSASRPQDRQFILSSKKLLLSDSGFYLCAWSAGTSGQETQYFGPGTRLLVL.

V usage is TRBV28 and J usage is TRBJ2-7; the match to TRBD1 covers 7 bases. V shed 4 bases, J shed 2 bases, and the junction held 5 bases outside the gene matches. The CDR3 contains 14 residues. Germline values: CDR1 MDHEN, CDR2 SYDVKM. Written as DNA, the CDR3 is TGTGCCAGCAGTTCCGGAGGACAGGCCTACGAGCAGTACTTC. Its translation is CASSSGGQAYEQYF.

This clone was found a few times. The chain has TRBV12-3 or TRBV12-4 and TRBJ1-2; weak D call: TRBD1 (6 bases). The CDR3 spans 13 residues. The V end lost 2 bases, the J end lost 10 bases, and 14 bases lay between the germline ends. CDR3 region: CASSLFRGRYYTF. CDR3 nucleotide sequence: TGTGCCAGCAGTTTATTCAGGGGACGGTACTACACCTTC.